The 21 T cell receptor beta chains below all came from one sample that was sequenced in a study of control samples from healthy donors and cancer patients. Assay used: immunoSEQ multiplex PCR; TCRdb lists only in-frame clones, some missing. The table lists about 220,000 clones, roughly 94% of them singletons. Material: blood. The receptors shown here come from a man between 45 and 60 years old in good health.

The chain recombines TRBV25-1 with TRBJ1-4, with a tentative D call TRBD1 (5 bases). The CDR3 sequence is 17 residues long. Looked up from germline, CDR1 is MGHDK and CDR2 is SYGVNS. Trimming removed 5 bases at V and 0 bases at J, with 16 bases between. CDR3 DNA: TGTGCCAGCAGTTGGGGGACCGGAATCGCAACTAATGAAAAACTGTTTTTT. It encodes CASSWGTGIATNEKLFF.

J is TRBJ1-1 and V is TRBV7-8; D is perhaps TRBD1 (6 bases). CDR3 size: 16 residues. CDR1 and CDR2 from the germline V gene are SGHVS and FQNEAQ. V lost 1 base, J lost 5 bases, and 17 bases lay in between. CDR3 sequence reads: CASSLGVGGSMTEAFF. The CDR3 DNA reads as TGTGCCAGCAGCTTAGGGGTGGGGGGCTCGATGACTGAAGCTTTCTTT.

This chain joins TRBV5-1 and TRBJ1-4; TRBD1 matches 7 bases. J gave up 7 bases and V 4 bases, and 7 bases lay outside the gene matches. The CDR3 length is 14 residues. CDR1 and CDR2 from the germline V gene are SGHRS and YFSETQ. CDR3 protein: CASSLDRQPEKLFF. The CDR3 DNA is TGCGCCAGCAGCCTGGACAGGCAGCCTGAAAAACTGTTTTTT.

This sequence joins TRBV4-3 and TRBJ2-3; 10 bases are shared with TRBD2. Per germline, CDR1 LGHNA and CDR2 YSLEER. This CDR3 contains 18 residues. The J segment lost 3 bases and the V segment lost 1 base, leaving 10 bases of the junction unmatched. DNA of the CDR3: TGCGCCAGCAGCCAAGCCAGCGGGGGGGCGAACGGGACAGATACGCAGTATTTT. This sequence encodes CASSQASGGANGTDTQYF.

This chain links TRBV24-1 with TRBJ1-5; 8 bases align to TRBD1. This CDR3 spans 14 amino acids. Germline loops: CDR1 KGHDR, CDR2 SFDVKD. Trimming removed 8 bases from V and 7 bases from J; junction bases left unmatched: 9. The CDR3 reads CATTPRTGSQPQHF. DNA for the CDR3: TGTGCCACCACACCCCGGACAGGGAGCCAGCCCCAGCATTTT.

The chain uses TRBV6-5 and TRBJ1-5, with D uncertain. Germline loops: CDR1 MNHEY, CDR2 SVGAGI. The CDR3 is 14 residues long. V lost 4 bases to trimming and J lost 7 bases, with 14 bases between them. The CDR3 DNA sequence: TGTGCCAGCAGTTGGGGTGGCGCAGGACAGCCCCAGCATTTT. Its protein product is CASSWGGAGQPQHF.

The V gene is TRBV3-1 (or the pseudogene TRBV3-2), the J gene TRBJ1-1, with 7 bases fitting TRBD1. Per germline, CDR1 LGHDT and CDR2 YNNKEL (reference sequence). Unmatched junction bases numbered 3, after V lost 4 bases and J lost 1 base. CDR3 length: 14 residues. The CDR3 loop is CASSLGQANTEAFF. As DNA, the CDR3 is TGTGCCAGCAGCCTCGGACAGGCGAACACTGAAGCTTTCTTT.

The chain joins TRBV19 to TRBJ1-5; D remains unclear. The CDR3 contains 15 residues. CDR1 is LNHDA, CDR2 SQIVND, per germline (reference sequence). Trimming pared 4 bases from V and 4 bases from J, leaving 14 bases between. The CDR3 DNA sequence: TGTGCCAGTAGTAGCTCTGCAGTTCAGAATCAGCCCCAGCATTTT. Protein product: CASSSSAVQNQPQHF.

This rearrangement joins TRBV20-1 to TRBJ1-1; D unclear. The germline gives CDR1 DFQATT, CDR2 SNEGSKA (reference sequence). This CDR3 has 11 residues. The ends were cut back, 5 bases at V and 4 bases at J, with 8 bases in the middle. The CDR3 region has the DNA TGCAGTGCTCCTAGTTCCACTGAAGCTTTCTTT. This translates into CSAPSSTEAFF.

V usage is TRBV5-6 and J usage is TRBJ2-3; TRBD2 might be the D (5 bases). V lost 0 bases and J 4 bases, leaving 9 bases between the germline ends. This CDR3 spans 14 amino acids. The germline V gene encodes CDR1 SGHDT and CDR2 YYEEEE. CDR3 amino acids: CASSLASWADTQYF. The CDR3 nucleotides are TGTGCCAGCAGCTTGGCTAGCTGGGCAGATACGCAGTATTTT.

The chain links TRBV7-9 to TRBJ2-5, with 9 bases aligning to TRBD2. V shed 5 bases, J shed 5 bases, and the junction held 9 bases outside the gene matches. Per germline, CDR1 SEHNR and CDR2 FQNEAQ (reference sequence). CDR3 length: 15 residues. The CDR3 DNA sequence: TGTGCCAGCAGCGGCGGGGGGGCTTGGTTCGAGACCCAGTACTTC. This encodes CASSGGGAWFETQYF.

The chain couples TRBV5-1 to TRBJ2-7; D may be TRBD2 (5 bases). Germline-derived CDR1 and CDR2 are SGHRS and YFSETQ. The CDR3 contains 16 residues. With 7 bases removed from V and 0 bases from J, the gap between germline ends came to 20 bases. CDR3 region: CASRMEADTLSYEQYF. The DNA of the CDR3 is TGCGCCAGCCGAATGGAGGCAGACACCCTCTCCTACGAGCAGTACTTC. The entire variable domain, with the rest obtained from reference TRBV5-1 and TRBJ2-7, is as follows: KAGVTQTPRYLIKTRGQQVTLSCSPISGHRSVSWYQQTPGQGLQFLFEYFSETQRNKGNFPGRFSGRQFSNSRSEMNVSTLELGDSALYLCASRMEADTLSYEQYFGPGTRLTVT.

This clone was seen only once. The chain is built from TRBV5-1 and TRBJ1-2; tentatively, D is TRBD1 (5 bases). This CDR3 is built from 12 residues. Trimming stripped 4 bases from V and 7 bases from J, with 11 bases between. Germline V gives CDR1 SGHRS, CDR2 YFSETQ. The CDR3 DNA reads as TGCGCCAGCAGCCTCCCGGGGGGTGGCTACACCTTC. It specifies CASSLPGGGYTF.

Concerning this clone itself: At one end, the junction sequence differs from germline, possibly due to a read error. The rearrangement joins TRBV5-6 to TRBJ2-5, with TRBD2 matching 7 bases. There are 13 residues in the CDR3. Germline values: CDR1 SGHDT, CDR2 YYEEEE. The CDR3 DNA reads TGTGCCAGCACCTTGGGGGGGGGAGAGACCCAGTACTTC. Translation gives CASTLGGGETQYF. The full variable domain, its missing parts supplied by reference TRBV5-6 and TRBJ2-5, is DAGVTQSPTHLIKTRGQQVTLRCSPKSGHDTVSWYQQALGQGPQFIFQYYEEEERQRGNFPDRFSGHQFPNYSSELNVNALLLGDSALYLCASTLGGGETQYFGPGTRLLVL.

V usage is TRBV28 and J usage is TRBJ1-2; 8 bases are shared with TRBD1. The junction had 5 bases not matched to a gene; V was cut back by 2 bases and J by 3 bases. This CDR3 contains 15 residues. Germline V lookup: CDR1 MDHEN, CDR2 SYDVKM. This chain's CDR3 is CASSLQGAMDYGYTF. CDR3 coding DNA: TGTGCCAGCAGTTTACAGGGGGCCATGGACTATGGCTACACCTTC.

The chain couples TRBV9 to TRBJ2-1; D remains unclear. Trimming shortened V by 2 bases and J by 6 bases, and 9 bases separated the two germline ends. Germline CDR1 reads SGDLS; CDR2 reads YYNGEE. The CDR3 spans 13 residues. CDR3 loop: CASSVSSRNEQFF. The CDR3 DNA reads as TGTGCCAGCAGCGTTTCGTCGCGCAATGAGCAGTTCTTC.

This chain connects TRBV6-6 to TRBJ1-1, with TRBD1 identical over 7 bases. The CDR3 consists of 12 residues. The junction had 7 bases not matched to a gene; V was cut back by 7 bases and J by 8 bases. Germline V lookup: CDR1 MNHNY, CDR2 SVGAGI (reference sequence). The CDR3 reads CASTYGGQEAFF. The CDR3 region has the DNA TGTGCCAGCACCTACGGGGGACAGGAAGCTTTCTTT.

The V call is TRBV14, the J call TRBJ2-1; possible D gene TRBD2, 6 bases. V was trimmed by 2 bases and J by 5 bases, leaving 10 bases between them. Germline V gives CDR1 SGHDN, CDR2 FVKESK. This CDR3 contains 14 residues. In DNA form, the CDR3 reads TGTGCCAGCAGCCAAACCCTAGCGAACAATGAGCAGTTCTTC. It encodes CASSQTLANNEQFF. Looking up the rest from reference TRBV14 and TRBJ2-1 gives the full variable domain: EAGVTQFPSHSVIEKGQTVTLRCDPISGHDNLYWYRRVMGKEIKFLLHFVKESKQDESGMPNNRFLAERTGGTYSTLKVQPAELEDSGVYFCASSQTLANNEQFFGPGTRLTVL.

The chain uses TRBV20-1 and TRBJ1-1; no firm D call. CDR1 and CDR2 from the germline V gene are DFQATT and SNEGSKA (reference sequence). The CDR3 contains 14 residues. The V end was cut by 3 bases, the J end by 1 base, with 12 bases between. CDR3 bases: TGCAGTGCTAGTAGGGTTAGTAGGAACACTGAAGCTTTCTTT. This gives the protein CSASRVSRNTEAFF.

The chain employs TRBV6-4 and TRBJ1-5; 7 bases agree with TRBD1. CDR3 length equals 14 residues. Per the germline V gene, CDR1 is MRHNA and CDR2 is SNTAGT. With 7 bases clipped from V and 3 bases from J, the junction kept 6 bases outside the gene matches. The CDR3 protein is CASTGGGPNQPQHF. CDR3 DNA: TGTGCCAGCACAGGGGGGGGGCCCAATCAGCCCCAGCATTTT.

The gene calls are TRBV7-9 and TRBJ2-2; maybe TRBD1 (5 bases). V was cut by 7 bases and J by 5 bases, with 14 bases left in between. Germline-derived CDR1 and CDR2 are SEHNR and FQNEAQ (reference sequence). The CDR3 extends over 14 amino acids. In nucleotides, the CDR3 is TGTGCCAGCACCCCCAGGGTAACAACCGGGGAGCTGTTTTTT. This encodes CASTPRVTTGELFF.